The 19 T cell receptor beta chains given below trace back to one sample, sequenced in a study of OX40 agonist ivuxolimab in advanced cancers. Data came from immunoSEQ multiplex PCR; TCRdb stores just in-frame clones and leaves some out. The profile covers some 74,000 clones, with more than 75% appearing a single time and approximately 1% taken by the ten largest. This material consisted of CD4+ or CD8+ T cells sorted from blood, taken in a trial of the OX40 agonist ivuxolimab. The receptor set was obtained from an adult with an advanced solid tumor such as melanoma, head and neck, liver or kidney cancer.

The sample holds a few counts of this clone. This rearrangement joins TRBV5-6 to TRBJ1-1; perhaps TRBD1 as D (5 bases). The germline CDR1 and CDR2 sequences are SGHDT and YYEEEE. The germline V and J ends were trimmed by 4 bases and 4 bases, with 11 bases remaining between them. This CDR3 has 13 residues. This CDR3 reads CASSRGGATEAFF. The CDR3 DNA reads TGTGCCAGCAGCCGAGGAGGGGCCACTGAAGCTTTCTTT.

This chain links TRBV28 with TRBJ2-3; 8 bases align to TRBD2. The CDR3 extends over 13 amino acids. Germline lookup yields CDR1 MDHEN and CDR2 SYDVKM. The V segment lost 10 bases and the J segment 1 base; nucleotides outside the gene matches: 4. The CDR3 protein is CATLTSGTDTQYF. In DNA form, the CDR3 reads TGTGCCACCCTGACTAGCGGCACAGATACGCAGTATTTT.

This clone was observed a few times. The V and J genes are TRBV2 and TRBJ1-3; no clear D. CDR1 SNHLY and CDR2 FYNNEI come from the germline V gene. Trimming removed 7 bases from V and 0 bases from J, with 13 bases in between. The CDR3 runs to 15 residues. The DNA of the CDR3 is TGTGCCAGCACCGCGGAGGGTACCTCTGGAAACACCATATATTTT. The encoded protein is CASTAEGTSGNTIYF. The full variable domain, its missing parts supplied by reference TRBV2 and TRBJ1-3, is EPEVTQTPSHQVTQMGQEVILRCVPISNHLYFYWYRQILGQKVEFLVSFYNNEISEKSEIFDDQFSVERPDGSNFTLKIRSTKLEDSAMYFCASTAEGTSGNTIYFGEGSWLTVV.

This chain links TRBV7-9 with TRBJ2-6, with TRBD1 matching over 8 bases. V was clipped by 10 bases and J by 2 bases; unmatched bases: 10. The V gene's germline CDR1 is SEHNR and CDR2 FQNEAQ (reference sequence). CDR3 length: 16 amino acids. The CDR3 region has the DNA TGTGCCACCGAGACAGGGGTGAGAACTGGGGCCAACGTCCTGACTTTC. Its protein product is CATETGVRTGANVLTF.

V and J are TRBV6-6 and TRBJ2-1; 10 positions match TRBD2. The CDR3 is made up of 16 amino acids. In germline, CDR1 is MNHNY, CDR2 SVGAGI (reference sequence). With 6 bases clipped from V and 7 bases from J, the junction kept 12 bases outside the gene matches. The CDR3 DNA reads TGTGCCAGCAGCCCAGGACTAGCGGAGTCTGGGAATGAGCAGTTCTTC. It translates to CASSPGLAESGNEQFF.

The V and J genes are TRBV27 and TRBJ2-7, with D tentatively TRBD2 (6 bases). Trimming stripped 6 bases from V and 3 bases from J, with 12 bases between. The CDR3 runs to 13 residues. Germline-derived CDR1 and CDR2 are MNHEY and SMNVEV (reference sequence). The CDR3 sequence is CASRLTRGYEQYF. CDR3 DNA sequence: TGTGCCAGCAGATTGACTAGGGGCTACGAGCAGTACTTC.

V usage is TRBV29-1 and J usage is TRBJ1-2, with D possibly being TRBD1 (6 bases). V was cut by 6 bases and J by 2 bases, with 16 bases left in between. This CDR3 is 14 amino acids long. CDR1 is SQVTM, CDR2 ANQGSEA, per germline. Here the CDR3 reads CSVRGGLWNYGYTF. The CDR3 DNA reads TGCAGCGTAAGGGGGGGGTTATGGAACTATGGCTACACCTTC.

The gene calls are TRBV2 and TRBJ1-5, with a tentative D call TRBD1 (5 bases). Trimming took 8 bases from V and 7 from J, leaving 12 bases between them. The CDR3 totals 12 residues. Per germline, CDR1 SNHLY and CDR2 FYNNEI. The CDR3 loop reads CASWISGQPQHF. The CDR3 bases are TGTGCCAGCTGGATCTCAGGGCAGCCCCAGCATTTT.

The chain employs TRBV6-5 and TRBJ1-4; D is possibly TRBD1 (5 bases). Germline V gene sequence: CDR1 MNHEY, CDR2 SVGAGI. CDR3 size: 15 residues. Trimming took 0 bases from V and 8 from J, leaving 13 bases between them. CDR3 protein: CASSYSAGQAEKLFF. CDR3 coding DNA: TGTGCCAGCAGTTACTCGGCAGGGCAGGCGGAAAAACTGTTTTTT.

CDR3 amino acids: CASNGGSYEQYF. The CDR3, as DNA: TGTGCCAGCAACGGGGGGTCCTACGAGCAGTACTTC. The gene calls are TRBV28 and TRBJ2-7; 7 bases are a match to TRBD2. The CDR3 extends over 12 amino acids. Germline CDR1 MDHEN, CDR2 SYDVKM. V shed 7 bases and J 1 base; nucleotides not matched to a gene: 1. The variable domain in full, completed from reference TRBV28 and TRBJ2-7, reads DVKVTQSSRYLVKRTGEKVFLECVQDMDHENMFWYRQDPGLGLRLIYFSYDVKMKEKGDIPEGYSVSREKKERFSLILESASTNQTSMYLCASNGGSYEQYFGPGTRLTVT.

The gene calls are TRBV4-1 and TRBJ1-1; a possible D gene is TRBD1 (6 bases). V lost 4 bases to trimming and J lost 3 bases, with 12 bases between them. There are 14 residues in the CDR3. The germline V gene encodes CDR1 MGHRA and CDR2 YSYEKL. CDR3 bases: TGCGCCAGCAGCCCACTACAGGGAGACACTGAAGCTTTCTTT. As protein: CASSPLQGDTEAFF.

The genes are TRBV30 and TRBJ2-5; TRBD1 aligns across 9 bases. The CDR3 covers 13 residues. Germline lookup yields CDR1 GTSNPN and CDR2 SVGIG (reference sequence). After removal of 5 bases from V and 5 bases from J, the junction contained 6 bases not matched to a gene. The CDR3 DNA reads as TGTGCCTGGGGACAGGGGTTCGGGGAGACCCAGTACTTC. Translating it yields CAWGQGFGETQYF.

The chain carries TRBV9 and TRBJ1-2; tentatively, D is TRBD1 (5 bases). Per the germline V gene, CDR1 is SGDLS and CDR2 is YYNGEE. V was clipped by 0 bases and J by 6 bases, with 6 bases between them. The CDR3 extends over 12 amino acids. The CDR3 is CASSVAGNGYTF. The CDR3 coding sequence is TGTGCCAGCAGCGTAGCAGGGAATGGCTACACCTTC.

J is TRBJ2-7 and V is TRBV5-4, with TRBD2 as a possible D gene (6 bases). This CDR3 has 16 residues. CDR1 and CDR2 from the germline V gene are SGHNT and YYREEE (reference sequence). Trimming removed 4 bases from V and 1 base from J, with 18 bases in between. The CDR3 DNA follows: TGTGCCAGCAGCGCGGGACCCAGAGCGGGTTCCTACGAGCAGTACTTC. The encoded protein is CASSAGPRAGSYEQYF.

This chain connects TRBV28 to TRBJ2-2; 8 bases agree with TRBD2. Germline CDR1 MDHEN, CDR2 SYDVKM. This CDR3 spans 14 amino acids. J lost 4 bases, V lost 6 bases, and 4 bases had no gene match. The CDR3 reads CASSPGGPTGELFF. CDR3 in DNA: TGTGCCAGCAGCCCGGGGGGGCCCACCGGGGAGCTGTTTTTT.

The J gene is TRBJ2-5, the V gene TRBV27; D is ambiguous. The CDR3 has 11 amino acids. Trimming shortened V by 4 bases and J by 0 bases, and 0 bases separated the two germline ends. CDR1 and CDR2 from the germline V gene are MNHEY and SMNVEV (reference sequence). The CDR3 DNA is TGTGCCAGCAGTTACCAAGAGACCCAGTACTTC. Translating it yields CASSYQETQYF.

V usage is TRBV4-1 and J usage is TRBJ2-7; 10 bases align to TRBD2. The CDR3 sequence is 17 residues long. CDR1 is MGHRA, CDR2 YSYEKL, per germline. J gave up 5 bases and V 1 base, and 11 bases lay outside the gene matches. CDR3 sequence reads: CASSQGPRAGGSNEQYF. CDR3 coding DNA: TGCGCCAGCAGCCAAGGGCCCAGAGCGGGAGGGTCGAACGAGCAGTACTTC.

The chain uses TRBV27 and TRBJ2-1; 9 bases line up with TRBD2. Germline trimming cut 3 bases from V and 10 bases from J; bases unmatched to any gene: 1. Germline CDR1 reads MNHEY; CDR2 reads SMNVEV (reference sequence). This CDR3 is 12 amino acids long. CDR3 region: CASSFLAGEQFF. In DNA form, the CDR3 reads TGTGCCAGCAGTTTTCTAGCGGGAGAGCAGTTCTTC.

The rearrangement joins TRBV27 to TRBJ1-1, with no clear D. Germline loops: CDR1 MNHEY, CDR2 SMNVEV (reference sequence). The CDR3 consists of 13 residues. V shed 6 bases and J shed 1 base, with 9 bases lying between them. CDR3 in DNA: TGTGCCAGCAGAGACGGACGGAACACTGAAGCTTTCTTT. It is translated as CASRDGRNTEAFF.